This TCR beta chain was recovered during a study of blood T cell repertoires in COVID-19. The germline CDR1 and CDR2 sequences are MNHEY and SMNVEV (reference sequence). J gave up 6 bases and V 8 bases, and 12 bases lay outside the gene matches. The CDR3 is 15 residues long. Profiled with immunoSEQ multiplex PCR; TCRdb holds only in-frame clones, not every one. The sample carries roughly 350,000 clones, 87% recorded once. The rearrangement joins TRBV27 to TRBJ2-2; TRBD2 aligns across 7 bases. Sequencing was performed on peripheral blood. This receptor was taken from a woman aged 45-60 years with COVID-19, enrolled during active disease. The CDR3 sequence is CASLTLAGRAGELFF. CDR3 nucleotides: TGTGCCAGCCTTACCTTAGCGGGCCGGGCCGGGGAGCTGTTTTTT.